This T cell receptor beta chain was profiled in a study of vaccination and CD4 T cells after COVID-19. The overall study: Comprising six males and four females, the convalescent participants counted two Hispanic individuals among them.

Documented treatment: approximately nine-day PBMC culture with coronavirus spike peptide pools or control peptides (ViraFEST assay). CD4+ T cells of the unexposed donor were collected before the COVID-19 pandemic (2011-2018). ViraFEST expanded antigen-specific T cells with peptide pools, then sequenced TCRs. The Oncomine TCR Beta short-read assay was applied to DNA of cultured CD4+ T cells. Cultured CD4+ T cells yielded the extracted genomic DNA. Each CDR3 protein is one row after TCRdb ran MiXCR on the PCR reads. This sample has some 9,200 distinct CDR3 sequences, with approximately 45% found just once. On this clonotype itself: The antigen is not known.

Study-wide results and limits: The appearance of a median approximately 90% of reactive clones in convalescent patients occurred only post-vaccination.

V lost 5 bases, J lost 3 bases, and 8 bases stayed unmatched. CDR1 is SGHTA, CDR2 FQGTGA, per germline. This CDR3 is 15 amino acids long. The sequence was collected from a human donor in good health. The V gene is TRBV7-3, the J gene TRBJ2-7, with 9 bases matching TRBD1. Sequencing used CD4+ T cells from blood, cultured in vitro. As DNA, the CDR3 is TGTGCCAGCAGCCAGAGACCGGGACAGGGCTACGAGCAGTACTTC. It codes for CASSQRPGQGYEQYF. Based on the CDR3 plus reference TRBV7-3 and TRBJ2-7, the full variable domain is GAGVSQTPSNKVTEKGKYVELRCDPISGHTALYWYRQSLGQGPEFLIYFQGTGAADDSGLPNDRFFAVRPEGSVSTLKIQRTERGDSAVYLCASSQRPGQGYEQYFGPGTRLTVT.